The following is a T cell receptor (beta chain) sequence with its context. Its antigen is currently unknown. The sampling schedule covered blood at baseline, cycle 4 day 1, and cycle 7 day 1. The data belong to a study of OX40 agonist ivuxolimab in advanced cancers. Study in general: Ivuxolimab, an antibody that agonizes OX40 (CD134), was administered to the patients.

Study-wide points: Both CD4+ and CD8+ T cell populations in blood had undergone clonal expansion by week 6 at 0.1 to 3.0 mg/kg.

This table comes from immunoSEQ multiplex PCR, and its TCRdb copy is limited to in-frame clones, with some not included. Here the sample spans roughly 60,000 clones, around 87% being singletons. Germline-derived CDR1 and CDR2 are MGHDK and SYGVNS. Losses at the gene ends were 2 bases for V and 8 bases for J; bases not matched to a gene: 5. The CDR3 sequence is 13 residues long. Sequences were derived from CD4+ or CD8+ T cells sorted from blood, sampled in a trial of the OX40 agonist ivuxolimab. This rearrangement joins TRBV25-1 to TRBJ1-2, with 7 bases lining up with TRBD1. The TCR originated in an adult with an advanced solid tumor such as melanoma, head and neck, liver or kidney cancer. The CDR3 sequence: CASSEQGVGGYTF. The CDR3 nucleotides read TGTGCCAGCAGTGAACAGGGGGTAGGAGGCTACACCTTC.